What follows describes a single T cell receptor beta chain. Its antigen is currently unknown. The protocol was immunoSEQ multiplex PCR, while the TCRdb copy is restricted to in-frame clones and leaves out a portion. The sample records about 96,000 clones, 84% being singletons. This sample was taken from a study of OX40 agonist ivuxolimab in advanced cancers. Whole-study results and caveats: The mean number of expanded clones was higher in CD8+ T cells than in CD4+. Several nonresponders also turned out to have low normalized T-cell clonal expansion.

The CDR3 is made up of 15 amino acids. Between the trimmed V and J ends, which lost 5 bases and 0 bases, there was a span of 11 bases. Germline-derived CDR1 and CDR2 are LNHDA and SQIVND (reference sequence). This sequence joins TRBV19 and TRBJ1-5, with D tentatively TRBD1 (6 bases). The material sequenced was CD4+ or CD8+ T cells sorted from blood, taken in a trial of the OX40 agonist ivuxolimab. The receptor was derived from an adult with an advanced solid tumor such as melanoma, head and neck, liver or kidney cancer. The CDR3 sequence: CASSWTEHSNQPQHF. DNA of the CDR3: TGTGCCAGTAGTTGGACAGAGCATAGCAATCAGCCCCAGCATTTT.